This T cell receptor beta chain was documented in a study of a mutant IDH1 vaccine in newly diagnosed glioma. Study overall: Treated patients had a mean age of about 40 years and a sex split that was roughly 60% male and 37.5% female. The therapy given earlier, which was standard therapy, consisted of radiotherapy, temozolomide, or both, and most of the patients received both.

Measured with immunoSEQ multiplex PCR; TCRdb has only the in-frame clones, and not every one. The repertoire holds fewer than 45,000 clones, approximately 92% seen once, with roughly 1.5% in the top ten. V dropped 0 bases and J dropped 0 bases, with 13 bases sitting between them. This CDR3 is built from 17 residues. CDR1 SGHRS and CDR2 YFSETQ come from the germline V gene. Sample time point: week 35, safety follow-up. Every vaccination contained 300 ug of the mutant IDH1 20-mer peptide and was paired with topical imiquimod. Patients received eight vaccinations in weeks 1, 3, 5, 7, 11, 15, 19, 23. Details on this clone: Antigen: not known.

The source is a man between 35 and 55 years old with glioma. This chain uses TRBV5-1 with TRBJ2-1, with a possible D match to TRBD1 (5 bases). The sample consisted of PBMCs, taken from a glioma patient whose treatment included an IDH1 peptide vaccine. CDR3 nucleotides: TGCGCCAGCAGCTTGGTGGGGCCTATCCTCTCCTACAATGAGCAGTTCTTC. Translating it yields CASSLVGPILSYNEQFF. Combining the CDR3 with reference TRBV5-1 and TRBJ2-1 gives the whole variable domain KAGVTQTPRYLIKTRGQQVTLSCSPISGHRSVSWYQQTPGQGLQFLFEYFSETQRNKGNFPGRFSGRQFSNSRSEMNVSTLELGDSALYLCASSLVGPILSYNEQFFGPGTRLTVL.